Listed here are 21 T cell receptor beta chains from one sample, sequenced in a study of blood T cell repertoires in COVID-19. Method: immunoSEQ multiplex PCR; TCRdb's copy keeps in-frame clones and lacks some. This sample has 380,000 or so clones; 89% occur once, and the top ten carry approximately 1.2%. The sequencing sample was made of peripheral blood. These receptors were obtained from a man between 35 and 55 years old with acute or convalescent COVID-19.

The J gene is TRBJ1-1, the V gene TRBV6-2 or TRBV6-3; D is unresolved. V lost 2 bases to trimming and J lost 4 bases, with 11 bases between them. Germline V lookup: CDR1 MNHEY, CDR2 SVGEGT. The CDR3 is made up of 14 amino acids. The CDR3 loop is CASSYPTVGTEAFF. Here the CDR3 DNA reads TGTGCCAGCAGTTACCCTACAGTGGGCACTGAAGCTTTCTTT.

In regard to this clone: A much larger clone sits a single nucleotide away, making a read error possible. The gene calls are TRBV9 and TRBJ1-1; D is uncertain. There are 13 residues in the CDR3. Germline V gene lookup returns CDR1 SGDLS and CDR2 YYNGEE. Trimming left V 0 bases short and J 4 bases short, with 7 bases between. CDR3 residues: CASSVGGSTEAFF. As DNA, the CDR3 is TGTGCCAGCAGCGTAGGAGGGAGCACTGAAGCTTTCTTT.

The rearrangement joins TRBV4-2 to TRBJ1-1, with D perhaps TRBD1 (6 bases). Looked up from germline, CDR1 is LGHNA and CDR2 is YNFKEQ. This CDR3 spans 13 amino acids. V was pared by 0 bases and J by 4 bases, with 6 bases between. CDR3 amino acids: CASSQEGATEAFF. The CDR3 DNA sequence: TGTGCCAGCAGCCAAGAGGGGGCCACTGAAGCTTTCTTT.

The chain is built from TRBV11-2 and TRBJ1-3, with D unclear. The germline V and J ends were trimmed by 5 bases and 4 bases, with 15 bases remaining between them. The CDR3 extends over 15 amino acids. The germline V gene encodes CDR1 SGHAT and CDR2 FQNNGV. CDR3 sequence: CASSLNSGSGNTIYF. The CDR3 region has the DNA TGTGCCAGCAGCCTAAACTCGGGGTCCGGAAACACCATATATTTT.

V gene TRBV4-2 combines with J gene TRBJ1-5; D is ambiguous. Germline assignment: CDR1 LGHNA and CDR2 YNFKEQ. The V gene lost 0 bases and the J gene lost 0 bases, with 9 bases spanning the gap. The length of the CDR3 is 16 residues. CDR3 amino acids: CASSQDGRDSNQPQHF. CDR3 bases: TGTGCCAGCAGCCAAGACGGTAGAGATAGCAATCAGCCCCAGCATTTT.

The chain uses TRBV2 and TRBJ1-4, with 12 bases that match TRBD1. With 8 bases clipped from V and 3 bases from J, the junction kept 4 bases outside the gene matches. CDR1 and CDR2 from the germline V gene are SNHLY and FYNNEI. The CDR3 spans 15 residues. The CDR3 protein is CASRDRGPSNEKLFF. CDR3 coding DNA: TGTGCCAGCCGGGACAGGGGGCCTTCTAATGAAAAACTGTTTTTT.

This chain uses TRBV6-5 with TRBJ2-7, with no clear D. The CDR3 contains 11 residues. V lost 6 bases and J lost 8, with 11 bases in between. Per germline, CDR1 MNHEY and CDR2 SVGAGI. CDR3: CASRPEDKQYF. The CDR3, as DNA: TGTGCCAGCAGGCCAGAGGATAAGCAGTACTTC.

V and J are TRBV5-6 and TRBJ2-1; weak D call: TRBD1 (6 bases). Trimming pared 3 bases from V and 0 bases from J, leaving 10 bases between. This CDR3 contains 15 residues. CDR1 and CDR2 from the germline V gene are SGHDT and YYEEEE. The CDR3 here is CASSYGGSSYNEQFF. The CDR3 DNA is TGTGCCAGCAGCTATGGGGGCAGCTCCTACAATGAGCAGTTCTTC.

The chain uses TRBV19 and TRBJ2-7; D remains ambiguous. CDR3 length: 14 residues. Germline assignment: CDR1 LNHDA and CDR2 SQIVND (reference sequence). Trimming stripped 1 base from V and 0 bases from J, with 7 bases between. The CDR3 region is CASSIVASSYEQYF. The CDR3 coding sequence is TGTGCCAGTAGTATAGTCGCCAGCTCCTACGAGCAGTACTTC.

The chain joins TRBV5-1 to TRBJ1-1, with 9 bases lining up with TRBD1. After removal of 0 bases from V and 0 bases from J, the junction contained 3 bases not matched to a gene. The CDR3 loop spans 16 amino acids. The germline V gene encodes CDR1 SGHRS and CDR2 YFSETQ. The CDR3 loop is CASSLAGQGMNTEAFF. CDR3 DNA sequence: TGCGCCAGCAGCTTGGCGGGACAGGGAATGAACACTGAAGCTTTCTTT.

The rearrangement links TRBV9 to TRBJ1-4; D uncertain. CDR1 and CDR2 (germline): SGDLS, YYNGEE. The CDR3 is 14 amino acids. Deletions cut 1 base from V and 5 bases from J, with 9 bases between. CDR3 in amino acids: CASSVQDHNEKLFF. The CDR3 DNA follows: TGTGCCAGCAGCGTACAGGATCACAATGAAAAACTGTTTTTT.

The CDR3 spells CASSLGREAFF. The DNA of the CDR3 is TGTGCCAGCAGCTTGGGGAGGGAAGCTTTCTTT. J is TRBJ1-1 and V is TRBV5-8; no clear D gene. The CDR3 is 11 amino acids. Looked up from germline, CDR1 is SGHTS and CDR2 is YDEGEE. Trimming took 0 bases from V and 8 from J, leaving 5 bases between them.

The chain carries TRBV6-6 and TRBJ2-5, with a weak D call TRBD2 (5 bases). V was shortened by 7 bases and J by 4 bases, with 16 bases between the two germline ends. The CDR3 sequence is 14 residues long. CDR1 is MNHNY and CDR2 is SVGAGI in the germline V gene (reference sequence). The CDR3 nucleotides read TGTGCCAGCAACCCGGGCCCCGGAGGAGAGACCCAGTACTTC. The encoded protein is CASNPGPGGETQYF.

The chain carries TRBV15 and TRBJ2-7, with 11 nucleotides matching TRBD2. The ends lost 2 bases at V and 1 base at J; junction bases unmatched: 4. The CDR3 consists of 16 residues. Looked up from germline, CDR1 is LNHNV and CDR2 is YYDKDF (reference sequence). CDR3 sequence: CATSRQTSGTSYEQYF. The DNA of the CDR3 is TGTGCCACCAGCAGACAGACTAGCGGGACTTCCTACGAGCAGTACTTC.

This clone has only one observation. The V call is TRBV15, the J call TRBJ2-5, with D possibly TRBD2 on 5 matching bases. Germline V gene sequence: CDR1 LNHNV, CDR2 YYDKDF (reference sequence). V lost 4 bases and J lost 4, with 22 bases in between. This CDR3 is built from 17 residues. DNA of the CDR3: TGTGCCACCAGCATTCCCAGAGGCCTCGGGGATTCAGAGACCCAGTACTTC. Translating gives CATSIPRGLGDSETQYF.

The V gene is TRBV19, the J gene TRBJ2-1; the match to TRBD2 covers 11 bases. This CDR3 contains 15 residues. Germline CDR1 reads LNHDA; CDR2 reads SQIVND (reference sequence). V lost 5 bases and J lost 10; bases outside the gene matches: 10. The CDR3 nucleotides are TGTGCCAGTAGTCCCCATAGCGGGGGGGCGGGCGAGCAGTTCTTC. Residues: CASSPHSGGAGEQFF.

J is TRBJ1-3 and V is TRBV5-4; perhaps TRBD1 as D (5 bases). Trimming left V 0 bases short and J 2 bases short, with 9 bases between. CDR3 length: 15 residues. In germline, CDR1 is SGHNT, CDR2 YYREEE (reference sequence). Here the CDR3 DNA reads TGTGCCAGCAGCTTGGCCCCAGGGACTGGAAACACCATATATTTT. The encoded protein is CASSLAPGTGNTIYF.

The chain is built from TRBV9 and TRBJ2-7; a weak D match, TRBD1 (5 bases). The CDR3 is 14 residues long. Germline V gene sequence: CDR1 SGDLS, CDR2 YYNGEE. The V gene lost 0 bases and the J gene lost 1 base, with 8 bases spanning the gap. CDR3 region: CASSVADRSYEQYF. DNA of the CDR3: TGTGCCAGCAGCGTAGCTGACAGATCCTACGAGCAGTACTTC.

On this clone itself: This specimen includes other DNA sequences encoding the same CDR3. The chain uses TRBV29-1 and TRBJ2-7, with 7 bases matching TRBD1. The length of the CDR3 is 12 residues. In germline, CDR1 is SQVTM, CDR2 ANQGSEA. The V and J ends lost 3 bases and 3 bases, in that order; junction bases with no gene match: 2. CDR3 DNA sequence: TGCAGCGTTGAGAGACAGGGCTACGAGCAGTACTTC. Translating it yields CSVERQGYEQYF.

The genes are TRBV30 and TRBJ1-6; weak D call: TRBD1 (5 bases). CDR3 length equals 16 residues. With 1 base removed from V and 4 bases from J, the gap between germline ends came to 14 bases. CDR1 is GTSNPN and CDR2 is SVGIG in the germline V gene (reference sequence). The CDR3 nucleotides are TGTGCCTGGAGTGACCTGGGACTGTCGTATAATTCACCCCTCCACTTT. Amino acid sequence: CAWSDLGLSYNSPLHF.

The chain has TRBV30 and TRBJ1-4, with D hard to call. CDR1 is GTSNPN and CDR2 is SVGIG in the germline V gene (reference sequence). The CDR3 is 13 residues long. V lost 5 bases, J lost 4 bases, and 11 bases lay in between. The CDR3 region is CAWGGRSNEKLFF. The CDR3 DNA reads as TGTGCCTGGGGCGGGCGGAGTAATGAAAAACTGTTTTTT.